A single T cell receptor (beta chain) is shown here with its context. Its cognate antigen has yet to be identified. Base-call qualities are not available, and no considerably larger clone is one nucleotide away. The entry originates in a study of vaccination effects on CD4 cells after COVID-19 (dated by TCRdb to 2021 to 2024). For the wider study: Post-vaccine samples across the study were collected a median of 72 days after the second dose, with a range of 14 to 241. SARS-CoV-2 spike-specific CD4+ TCR repertoires were compared before and after mRNA vaccination in COVID-19 convalescent patients and in infection-naive vaccine recipients. A total of roughly 9 COVID-19 convalescent patients and a handful of SARS-CoV-2-naive healthy vaccine recipients were included in the full study. The Oncomine TCR Beta short-read assay on an Illumina iSeq 100 was used to sequence cultures from other donors in the study.

The ViraFEST assay stimulated PBMC with viral peptide pools and then used TCR sequencing to identify antigen-specific CD4+ T cell clonotypes by expansion. After more than nine days of culture, CD4+ T cells were isolated with the EasySep CD4+ T cell isolation kit. Each participant got two doses of an mRNA SARS-CoV-2 vaccine, either BNT162b2 or mRNA-1273. Healthy vaccine recipients had no prior SARS-CoV-2 infection, confirmed by negative nucleocapsid antibodies before and after vaccination. About 2.1 million PBMC per well were cultured with 8.5 to 10 ug/ml peptides in IMDM containing 5% human AB serum, approximately 9.9 IU/ml IL-2 and gentamicin. Half of the culture medium was replaced with fresh IL-2-containing medium on days 3 and 7. Each peptide stimulation condition was cultured in triplicate wells unless otherwise noted. PBMC were separated from whole blood using Ficoll-Paque Plus gradient centrifugation and were then either cryopreserved at -140C or used fresh. Overlapping peptide pools spanned the spike proteins of SARS-CoV-2 and the common cold coronaviruses HCoV-NL63, HCoV-OC43 and HCoV-229E. The QIAamp micro DNA kit was used to extract genomic DNA from the cultured CD4+ T cells.

Reading from cysteine to phenylalanine, the CDR3 counts 15 amino acids. Here the CDR3 DNA is all that survives: 45 bases in frame from base 1. CDR1 and CDR2 were assigned from the germline V gene as SGHDT and YYEEEE. V drops 5 bases and J drops 1 base, leaving 15 bases in between. The library was built by means of the immunoSEQ multiplex PCR assay. DNA from the cultured, isolated CD4+ T cells was subjected to TCR beta CDR3 sequencing. The source study handled its data this way. The analysis removed non-productive TCR sequences, trimmed reads to the CDR3 region, and retained only CDR3s that were 7 or more amino acids long. Antigen-specific clonotypes were identified using the MANAFEST web app by comparison of expansion in peptide wells against reference cultures. To be called positive, a clone needed expansion at FDR<0.05 compared with the reference and with all other wells, an odds ratio greater than 5, and a frequency greater than 0.1% in two replicate wells. Clonotypes significantly expanded in SARS-CoV-2 spike wells and in at least one common cold coronavirus spike condition were defined as cross-reactive. CDR3 similarity was assessed by Levenshtein distance with the stringdist R package, and unrooted trees were built with ape in R 3.6.1. TCRdb obtained this table from immuneACCESS and retained in-frame rearrangements with V and J assigned. These tables miss some clones; where compared with another copy, unresolved V genes account for less than half of the shortfall, and the remainder is unexplained. V and J calls and clone size are as listed in that table; D and trimming were resolved from the DNA. The sample table holds tens of thousands of clones, of which roughly four fifths were seen once. The ten top clones hold about 1.6% of the sample.

Broad study findings and their caveats: Among healthy vaccine recipients, nearly all vaccine-induced clones were SARS-CoV-2 mono-reactive, and just 1 of 255 was cross-reactive with common cold coronaviruses. Only a small number of convalescent patients were included, and no early post-infection timepoints were available, which limited the study. Clones induced by infection and clones induced by vaccination both contracted markedly at late timepoints after vaccination, which fits with T cell responses waning over time.

Sequenced material: CD4+ T cells from PBMCs cultured with HCoV-NL63 spike peptides, taken after COVID-19 vaccination. This specimen's cell subset or site label, per the study, means: HCoV-NL63 spike overlapping peptide pool stimulation. The receptor was derived from a human donor who received a COVID-19 vaccine. Some clones in this sample may be carry-over from other donors' samples. Here the chain combines TRBV5-6 and TRBJ1-1; the best D guess is TRBD1, with 6 bases matching. This receptor carries the CDR3 CASRVFGGRNTEAFF. The DNA is as follows: TGTGCCAGCAGGGTTTTTGGGGGGCGGAACACTGAAGCTTTCTTT.